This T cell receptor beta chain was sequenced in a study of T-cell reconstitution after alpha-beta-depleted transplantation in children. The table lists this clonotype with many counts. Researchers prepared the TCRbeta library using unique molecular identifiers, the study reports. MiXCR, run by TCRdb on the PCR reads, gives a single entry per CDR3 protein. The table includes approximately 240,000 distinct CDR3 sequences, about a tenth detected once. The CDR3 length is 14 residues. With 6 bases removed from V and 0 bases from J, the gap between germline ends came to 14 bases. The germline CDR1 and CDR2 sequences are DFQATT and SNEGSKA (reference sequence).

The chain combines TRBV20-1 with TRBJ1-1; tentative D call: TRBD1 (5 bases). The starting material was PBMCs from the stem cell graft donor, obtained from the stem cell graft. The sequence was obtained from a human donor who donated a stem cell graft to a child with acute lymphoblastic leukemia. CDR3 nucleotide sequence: TGCAGTGCCCAACTGACAGCGGTGAACACTGAAGCTTTCTTT. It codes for CSAQLTAVNTEAFF.